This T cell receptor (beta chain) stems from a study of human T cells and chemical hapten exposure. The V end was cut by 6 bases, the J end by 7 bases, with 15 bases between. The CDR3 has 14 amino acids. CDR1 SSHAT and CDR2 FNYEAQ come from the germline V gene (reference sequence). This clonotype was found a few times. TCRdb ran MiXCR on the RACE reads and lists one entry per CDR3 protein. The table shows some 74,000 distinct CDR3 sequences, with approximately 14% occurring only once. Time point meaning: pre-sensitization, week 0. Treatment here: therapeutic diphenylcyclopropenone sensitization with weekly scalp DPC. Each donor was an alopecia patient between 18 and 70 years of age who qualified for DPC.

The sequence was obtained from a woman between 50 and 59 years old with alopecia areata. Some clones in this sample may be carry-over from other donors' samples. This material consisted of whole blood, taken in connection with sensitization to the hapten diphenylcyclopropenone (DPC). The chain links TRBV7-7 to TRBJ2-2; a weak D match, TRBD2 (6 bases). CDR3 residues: CASSPSSDGGELFF. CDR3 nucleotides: TGTGCCAGCAGTCCCTCTAGCGATGGCGGGGAGCTGTTTTTT.